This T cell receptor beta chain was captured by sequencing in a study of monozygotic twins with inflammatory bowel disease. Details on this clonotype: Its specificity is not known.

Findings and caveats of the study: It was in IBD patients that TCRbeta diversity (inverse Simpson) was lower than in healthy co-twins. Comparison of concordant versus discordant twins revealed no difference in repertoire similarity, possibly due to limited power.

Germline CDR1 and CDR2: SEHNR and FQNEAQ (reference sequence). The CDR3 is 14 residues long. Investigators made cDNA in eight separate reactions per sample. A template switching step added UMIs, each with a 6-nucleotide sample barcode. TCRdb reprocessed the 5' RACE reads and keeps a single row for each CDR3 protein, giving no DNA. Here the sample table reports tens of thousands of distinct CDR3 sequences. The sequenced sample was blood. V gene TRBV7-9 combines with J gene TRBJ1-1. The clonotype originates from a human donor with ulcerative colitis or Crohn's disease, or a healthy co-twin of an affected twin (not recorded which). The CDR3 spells CASSFGRLNTEAFF. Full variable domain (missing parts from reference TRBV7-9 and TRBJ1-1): DTGVSQNPRHKITKRGQNVTFRCDPISEHNRLYWYRQTLGQGPEFLTYFQNEAQLEKSRLLSDRFSAERPKGSFSTLEIQRTEQGDSAMYLCASSFGRLNTEAFFGQGTRLTVV.